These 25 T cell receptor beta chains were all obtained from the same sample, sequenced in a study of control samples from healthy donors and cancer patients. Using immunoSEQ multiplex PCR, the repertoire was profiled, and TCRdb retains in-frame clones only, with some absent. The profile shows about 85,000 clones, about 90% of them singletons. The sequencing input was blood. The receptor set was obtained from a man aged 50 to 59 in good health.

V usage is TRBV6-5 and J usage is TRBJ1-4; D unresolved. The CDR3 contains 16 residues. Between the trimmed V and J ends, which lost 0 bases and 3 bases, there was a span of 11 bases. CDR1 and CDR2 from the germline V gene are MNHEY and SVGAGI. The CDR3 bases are TGTGCCAGCAGTTACTCGTCACAGTTGGCTAATGAAAAACTGTTTTTT. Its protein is CASSYSSQLANEKLFF.

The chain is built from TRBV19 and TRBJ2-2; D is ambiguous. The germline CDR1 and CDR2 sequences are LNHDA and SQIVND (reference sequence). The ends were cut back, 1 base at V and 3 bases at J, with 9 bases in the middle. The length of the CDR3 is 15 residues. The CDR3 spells CASSIGPTYTGELFF. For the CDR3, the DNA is TGTGCCAGTAGTATAGGGCCAACCTACACCGGGGAGCTGTTTTTT.

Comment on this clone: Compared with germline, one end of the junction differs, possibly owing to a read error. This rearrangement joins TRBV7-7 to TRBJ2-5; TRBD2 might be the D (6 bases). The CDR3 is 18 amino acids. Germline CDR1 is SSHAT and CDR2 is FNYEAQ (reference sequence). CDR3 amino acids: CASSPPRRDWRDEETQYF. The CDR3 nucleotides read TGTGCTAGCAGCCCACCACGCCGGGACTGGAGGGACGAGGAGACCCAGTACTTC.

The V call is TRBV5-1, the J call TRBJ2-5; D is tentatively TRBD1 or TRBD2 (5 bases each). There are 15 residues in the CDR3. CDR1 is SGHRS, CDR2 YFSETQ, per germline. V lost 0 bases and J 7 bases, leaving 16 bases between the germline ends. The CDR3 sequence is CASSLATGPEGTQYF. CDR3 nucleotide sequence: TGCGCCAGCAGCTTGGCAACGGGACCCGAGGGGACCCAGTACTTC.

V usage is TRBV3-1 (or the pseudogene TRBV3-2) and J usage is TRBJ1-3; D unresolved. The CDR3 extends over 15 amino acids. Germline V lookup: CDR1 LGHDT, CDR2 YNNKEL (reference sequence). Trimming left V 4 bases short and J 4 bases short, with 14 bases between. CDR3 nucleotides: TGTGCCAGCAGCCGTCGGACGGGTCTAGGAAACACCATATATTTT. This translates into CASSRRTGLGNTIYF.

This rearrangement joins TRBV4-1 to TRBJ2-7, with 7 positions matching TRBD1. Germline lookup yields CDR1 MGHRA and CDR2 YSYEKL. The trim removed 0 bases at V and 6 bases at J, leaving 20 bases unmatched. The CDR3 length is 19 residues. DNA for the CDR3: TGCGCCAGCAGCCAAGATCGACACTCGACCCTGGACAGGAGGAGCGAGCAGTACTTC. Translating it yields CASSQDRHSTLDRRSEQYF.

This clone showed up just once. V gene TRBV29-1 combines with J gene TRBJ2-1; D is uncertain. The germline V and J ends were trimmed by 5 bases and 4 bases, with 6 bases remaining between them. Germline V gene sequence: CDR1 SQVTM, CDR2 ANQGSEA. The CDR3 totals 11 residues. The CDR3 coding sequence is TGCAGCGTTCAAGCGTACAATGAGCAGTTCTTC. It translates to CSVQAYNEQFF.

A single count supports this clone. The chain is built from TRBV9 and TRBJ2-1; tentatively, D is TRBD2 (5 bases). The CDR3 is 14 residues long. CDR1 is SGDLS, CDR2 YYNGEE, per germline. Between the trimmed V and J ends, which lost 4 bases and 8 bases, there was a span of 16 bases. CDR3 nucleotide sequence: TGTGCCAGCAGCCGAGAACCCCCGCGGGATGAGCAGTTCTTC. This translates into CASSREPPRDEQFF.

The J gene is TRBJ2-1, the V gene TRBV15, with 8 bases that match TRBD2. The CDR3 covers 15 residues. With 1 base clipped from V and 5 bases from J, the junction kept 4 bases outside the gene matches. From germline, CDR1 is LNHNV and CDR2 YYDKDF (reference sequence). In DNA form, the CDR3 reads TGTGCCACCAGCAGAGTCCCGCGGGGGGACAATGAGCAGTTCTTC. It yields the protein CATSRVPRGDNEQFF.

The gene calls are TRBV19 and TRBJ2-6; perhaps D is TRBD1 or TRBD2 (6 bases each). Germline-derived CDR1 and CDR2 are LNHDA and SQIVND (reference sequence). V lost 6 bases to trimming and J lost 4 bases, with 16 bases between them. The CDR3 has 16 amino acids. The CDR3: CASSTGTRSGANVLTF. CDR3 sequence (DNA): TGTGCCAGTAGCACAGGGACTCGGTCGGGGGCCAACGTCCTGACTTTC.

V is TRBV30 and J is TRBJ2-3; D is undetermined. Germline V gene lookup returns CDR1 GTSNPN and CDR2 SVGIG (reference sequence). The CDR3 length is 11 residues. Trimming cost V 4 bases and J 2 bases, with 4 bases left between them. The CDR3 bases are TGTGCCTGGACAGTCACAGATACGCAGTATTTT. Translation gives CAWTVTDTQYF.

In DNA, the CDR3 is TGTGCCAGCAGCTTCGGCAGAGATCAGCCCCAGCATTTT. Its translation is CASSFGRDQPQHF. J is TRBJ1-5 and V is TRBV5-6, with unresolved D. CDR1 is SGHDT and CDR2 is YYEEEE in the germline V gene. V was clipped by 2 bases and J by 5 bases, with 8 bases between them. This CDR3 comprises 13 residues.

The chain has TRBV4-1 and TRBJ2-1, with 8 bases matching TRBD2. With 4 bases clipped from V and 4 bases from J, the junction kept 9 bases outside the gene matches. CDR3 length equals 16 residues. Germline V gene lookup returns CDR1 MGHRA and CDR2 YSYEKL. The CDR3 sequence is CASSREIAGRYNEQFF. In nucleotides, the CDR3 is TGCGCCAGCAGCCGAGAAATAGCGGGGAGATACAATGAGCAGTTCTTC.

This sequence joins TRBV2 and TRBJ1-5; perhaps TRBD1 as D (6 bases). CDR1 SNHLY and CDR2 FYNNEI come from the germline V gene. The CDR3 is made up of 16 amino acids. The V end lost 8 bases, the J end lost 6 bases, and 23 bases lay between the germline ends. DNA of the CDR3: TGTGCCAGCTCTGAGGCCAGGGGCCCGGGGGGTCAGCCCCAGCATTTT. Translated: CASSEARGPGGQPQHF.

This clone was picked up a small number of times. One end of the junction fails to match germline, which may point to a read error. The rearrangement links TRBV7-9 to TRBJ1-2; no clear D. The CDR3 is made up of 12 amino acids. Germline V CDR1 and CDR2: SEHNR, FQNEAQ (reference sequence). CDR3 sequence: CASSQAGIILYF. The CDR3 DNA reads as TGTGCCAGCAGTCAGGCCGGGATCATATTGTACTTC.

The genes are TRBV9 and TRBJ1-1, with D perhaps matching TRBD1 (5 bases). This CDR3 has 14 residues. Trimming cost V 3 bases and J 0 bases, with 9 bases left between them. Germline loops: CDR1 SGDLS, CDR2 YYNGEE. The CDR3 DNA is TGTGCCAGCAGCGCGACAGAGTTGAACACTGAAGCTTTCTTT. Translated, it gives CASSATELNTEAFF.

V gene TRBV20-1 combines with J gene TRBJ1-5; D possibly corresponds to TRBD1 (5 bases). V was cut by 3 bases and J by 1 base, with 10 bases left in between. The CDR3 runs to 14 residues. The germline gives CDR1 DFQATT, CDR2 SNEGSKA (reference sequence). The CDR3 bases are TGCAGTGCTAGTGGGGCGGGGAGCAATCAGCCCCAGCATTTT. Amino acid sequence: CSASGAGSNQPQHF.

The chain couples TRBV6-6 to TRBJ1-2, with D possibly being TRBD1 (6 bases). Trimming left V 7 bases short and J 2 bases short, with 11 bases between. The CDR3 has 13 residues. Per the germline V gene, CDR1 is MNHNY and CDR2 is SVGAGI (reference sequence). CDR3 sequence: CASIKGGNYGYTF. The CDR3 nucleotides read TGTGCCAGCATCAAAGGGGGGAACTATGGCTACACCTTC.

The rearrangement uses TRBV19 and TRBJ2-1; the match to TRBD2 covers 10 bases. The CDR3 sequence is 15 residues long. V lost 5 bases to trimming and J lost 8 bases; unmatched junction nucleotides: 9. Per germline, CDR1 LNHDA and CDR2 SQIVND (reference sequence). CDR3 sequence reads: CASSPGTSVPDEQFF. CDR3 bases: TGTGCCAGTAGTCCCGGGACTAGCGTCCCGGATGAGCAGTTCTTC.

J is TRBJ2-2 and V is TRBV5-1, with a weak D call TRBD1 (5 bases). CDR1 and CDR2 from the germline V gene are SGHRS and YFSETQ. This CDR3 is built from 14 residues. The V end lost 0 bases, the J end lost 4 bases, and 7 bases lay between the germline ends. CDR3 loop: CASSLEGVTGELFF. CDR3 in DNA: TGCGCCAGCAGCTTGGAAGGGGTCACCGGGGAGCTGTTTTTT.

The CDR3 coding sequence is TGCGCCAGCAGCCAAGAGGCGACCTCAGATACGCAGTATTTT. It codes for CASSQEATSDTQYF. V is TRBV4-1 and J is TRBJ2-3; D not certain. V gave up 0 bases and J gave up 4 bases, with 8 bases separating them. The CDR3 spans 14 residues. Germline V gene lookup returns CDR1 MGHRA and CDR2 YSYEKL.

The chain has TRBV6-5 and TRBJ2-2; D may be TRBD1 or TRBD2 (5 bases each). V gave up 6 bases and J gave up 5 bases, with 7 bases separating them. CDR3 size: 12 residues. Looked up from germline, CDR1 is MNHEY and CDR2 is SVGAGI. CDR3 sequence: CASRGETGELFF. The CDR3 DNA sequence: TGTGCCAGCAGGGGGGAGACCGGGGAGCTGTTTTTT.

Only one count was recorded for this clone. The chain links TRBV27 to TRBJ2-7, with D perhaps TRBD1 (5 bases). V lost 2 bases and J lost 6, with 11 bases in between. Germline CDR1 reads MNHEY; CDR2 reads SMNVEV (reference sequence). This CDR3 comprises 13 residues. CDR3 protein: CASSLMTVSEQYF. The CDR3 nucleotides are TGTGCCAGCAGTTTAATGACAGTTAGCGAGCAGTACTTC.

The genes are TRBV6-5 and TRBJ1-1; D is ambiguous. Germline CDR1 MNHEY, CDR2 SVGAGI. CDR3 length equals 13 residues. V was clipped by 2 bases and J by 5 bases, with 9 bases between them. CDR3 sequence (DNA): TGTGCCAGCAGTTACGACCGGCGGACTGAAGCTTTCTTT. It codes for CASSYDRRTEAFF.

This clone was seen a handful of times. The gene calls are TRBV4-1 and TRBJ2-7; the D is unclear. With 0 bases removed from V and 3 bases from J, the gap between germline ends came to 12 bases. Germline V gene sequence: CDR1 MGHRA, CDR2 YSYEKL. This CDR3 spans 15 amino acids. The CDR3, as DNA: TGCGCCAGCAGCCAAGATCGCTCTTTTAGCTACGAGCAGTACTTC. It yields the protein CASSQDRSFSYEQYF.